This TCR beta chain was retrieved from a study of blood T cell repertoires in COVID-19. The repertoire was sequenced with immunoSEQ multiplex PCR; TCRdb's copy has only in-frame clones and lacks some. Here the sample spans some 70,000 clones, 70% to 90% being singletons. Material for sequencing was peripheral blood. This clonotype originated in a man between 65 and 85 years old with active or convalescent COVID-19.

CDR3 loop: CASSLGGVITDTQYF. In DNA, the CDR3 is TGCGCCAGCAGCTTGGGCGGGGTGATCACAGATACGCAGTATTTT. This sequence joins TRBV5-1 and TRBJ2-3; maybe TRBD2 (6 bases). The CDR3 totals 15 residues. Trimming took off 0 bases at V and 2 bases at J, with 10 bases between the two ends. The germline CDR1 and CDR2 sequences are SGHRS and YFSETQ.